The rows below give T cell receptor beta chains drawn from one sample of a study of cytomegalovirus exposure and HLA in healthy donors. Sequencing used immunoSEQ multiplex PCR; TCRdb keeps in-frame clones, though not all of them. Of 130,000 or so clones listed, around 80% are singletons. Input material: PBMCs. The source is a man under 40 in good health and CMV-seronegative. Each CDR3 is given without its conserved first and last residue. Fields, in order: V gene, J gene, CDR3 protein.

TRBV15	TRBJ1-1	ATSVRDRRDTEVF
TRBV27	TRBJ2-7	ASTRTSGRAGEQY
TRBV14	TRBJ1-2	ASSQGQNYGYT
TRBV7-2	TRBJ2-1	ASSPISGSVYNEQF
TRBV6-5	TRBJ1-1	ASSSVVGDTEAF
TRBV4-3	TRBJ2-5	ASSQDLYGGETQY
TRBV7-9	TRBJ1-5	ASSLYNQPQH
TRBV6-5	TRBJ2-1	ASSKGLAGNNEQF
TRBV10-1	TRBJ2-1	ASSDRGTRTYNEQF
TRBV6-5	TRBJ1-2	ASSYKMRERGGYT
TRBV4-1	TRBJ2-1	ASSQYPGTSGIDEQF
TRBV19	TRBJ2-1	ASSGGLAGGRRF
TRBV7-2	TRBJ2-2	ASSPDRSGTGELF
TRBV5-1	TRBJ2-6	ASSLATGPGANVLT
TRBV28	TRBJ2-1	ASSSRTSGLSYNEQF
TRBV5-1	TRBJ1-2	ASSPDRVIRGYT
TRBV4-1	TRBJ2-7	ASSLRTGQNEQY
TRBV18	TRBJ1-4	ASSQRQGWTNEKLF
TRBV6-1	TRBJ2-7	ASTIGTSGRREQY
TRBV6-4	TRBJ2-3	ASSEVAGAEDTQY
TRBV7-2	TRBJ2-5	ASSPGGGPGTQY
TRBV2	TRBJ2-3	ARGRAGDTDTQY
TRBV7-9	TRBJ1-2	ASSSPRDRAYGYT
TRBV7-9	TRBJ2-2	ASSSIAGLAGVSHGELF
TRBV23-1	TRBJ2-5	ASSQRTSVLTKETQY
TRBV7-9	TRBJ1-1	ASSLTWDTMNTEAF
TRBV7-8	TRBJ1-1	ASSLISVRDRGAEAF
TRBV2	TRBJ2-4	ASSETSGANIQY
TRBV15	TRBJ2-7	ATSRGGQGINEQY
TRBV19	TRBJ2-3	ASSSILAGGIDTQY
TRBV6-5	TRBJ2-7	ASSYRQTGVVGEQY
TRBV7-2	TRBJ2-5	ASSSNQETQY
TRBV28	TRBJ1-2	ASSSTVGVYYGYT
TRBV6-1	TRBJ2-4	ASTLGTSGNIQY
TRBV6-6	TRBJ1-4	ASSYSFRDNEKLF
TRBV7-8	TRBJ2-7	ASRGRGGAVHEQY
TRBV5-1	TRBJ2-7	ASSPRDRNMEQY
TRBV21-1	TRBJ1-4	ASSKSTATNEKLF
TRBV9	TRBJ2-5	ASSGGVGAGEETQY
TRBV9	TRBJ2-4	ASSVGAGIAKNIQY
TRBV7-9	TRBJ2-5	ASSLGLAGVGETQY
TRBV30	NA	AWSEWGRYSEQY
TRBV7-8	TRBJ2-7	ASSPQREGGYEQY
TRBV6-5	TRBJ1-1	ASSYSIRNTEAF
TRBV2	TRBJ2-3	ASSGQGAVADTQY
TRBV28	TRBJ1-1	ASSRHRGMNTEAF
TRBV7-3	TRBJ2-1	ASSLRTSGEQF
TRBV4-3	TRBJ2-1	ASSQDGRGAYNEQF
TRBV6-7	TRBJ2-5	ASSYSDLLAGRVCAQY
TRBV5-4	TRBJ2-7	ASSSRQKSSYEQY
TRBV19	TRBJ2-7	ASKSGGPSYEQY
TRBV7-9	TRBJ2-3	ASSLQMTHTDTQY